The 3 T cell receptor beta chains presented below share a single source sample, sequenced in a study of a mutant IDH1 vaccine in newly diagnosed glioma. Sequenced by immunoSEQ multiplex PCR; TCRdb stores in-frame clones only, minus some. Among around 120,000 clones, around four fifths were seen once, and the ten largest hold about 5.5%. Time point denoted: week 11, during vaccination. Each dose delivered 300 ug of mutant IDH1 20-mer peptide subcutaneously with imiquimod. No antigen is known for these receptors. The sequencing used PBMCs, collected from a glioma patient whose treatment included an IDH1 peptide vaccine. These receptors originate from a man in his forties with glioma.

The rearrangement joins TRBV6-6 to TRBJ2-5; 10 bases are shared with TRBD2. The junction had 6 bases not matched to a gene; V was cut back by 5 bases and J by 0 bases. Germline assignment: CDR1 MNHNY and CDR2 SVGAGI (reference sequence). The CDR3 consists of 16 residues. CDR3 bases: TGTGCCAGCAGTAAACCGGGACTAGCGTACCAAGAGACCCAGTACTTC. This translates into CASSKPGLAYQETQYF.

V is TRBV29-1 and J is TRBJ2-7; TRBD1 matches at 7 bases. Germline assignment: CDR1 SQVTM and CDR2 ANQGSEA. Trimming at V came to 0 bases and at J to 4 bases, leaving 9 bases not matched to a gene. This CDR3 region has 15 residues. CDR3 sequence (DNA): TGCAGCGTTGAAGATTGGGGACAGAGGGGGTACGAGCAGTACTTC. Its translation: CSVEDWGQRGYEQYF.

The chain couples TRBV10-3 to TRBJ1-6; 9 bases are a match to TRBD1. Germline lookup yields CDR1 ENHRY and CDR2 SYGVKD. Losses at the gene ends were 4 bases for V and 8 bases for J; bases not matched to a gene: 9. The length of the CDR3 is 16 residues. In DNA, the CDR3 is TGTGCCATCAGTGGTTGGGACAGGGTGATAGATTCACCCCTCCACTTT. Its translation is CAISGWDRVIDSPLHF.